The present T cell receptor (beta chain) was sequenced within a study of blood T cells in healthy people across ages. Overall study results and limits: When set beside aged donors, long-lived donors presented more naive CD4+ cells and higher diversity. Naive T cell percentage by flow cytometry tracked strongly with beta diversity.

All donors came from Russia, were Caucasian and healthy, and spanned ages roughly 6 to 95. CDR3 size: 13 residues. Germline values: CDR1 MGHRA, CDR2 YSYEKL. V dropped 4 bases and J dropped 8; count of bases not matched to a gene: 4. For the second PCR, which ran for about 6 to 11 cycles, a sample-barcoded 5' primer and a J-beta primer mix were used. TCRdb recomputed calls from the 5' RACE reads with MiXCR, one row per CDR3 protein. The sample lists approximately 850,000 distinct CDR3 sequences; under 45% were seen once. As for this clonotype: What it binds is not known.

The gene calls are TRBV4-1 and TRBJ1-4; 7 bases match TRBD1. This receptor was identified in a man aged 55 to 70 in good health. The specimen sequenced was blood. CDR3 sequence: CASSPEGAEKLFF. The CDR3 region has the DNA TGCGCCAGCAGCCCGGAGGGGGCCGAAAAACTGTTTTTT.